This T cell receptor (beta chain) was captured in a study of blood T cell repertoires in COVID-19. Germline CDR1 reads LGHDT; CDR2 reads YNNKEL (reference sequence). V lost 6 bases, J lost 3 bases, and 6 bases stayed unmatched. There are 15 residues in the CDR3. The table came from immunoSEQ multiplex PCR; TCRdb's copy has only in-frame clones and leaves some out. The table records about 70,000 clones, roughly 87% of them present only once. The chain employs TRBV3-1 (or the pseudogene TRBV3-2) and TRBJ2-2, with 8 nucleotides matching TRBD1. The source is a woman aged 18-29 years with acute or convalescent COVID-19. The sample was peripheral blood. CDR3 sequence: CASSPGTGHTGELFF. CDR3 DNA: TGTGCCAGCAGTCCCGGGACAGGCCACACCGGGGAGCTGTTTTTT.